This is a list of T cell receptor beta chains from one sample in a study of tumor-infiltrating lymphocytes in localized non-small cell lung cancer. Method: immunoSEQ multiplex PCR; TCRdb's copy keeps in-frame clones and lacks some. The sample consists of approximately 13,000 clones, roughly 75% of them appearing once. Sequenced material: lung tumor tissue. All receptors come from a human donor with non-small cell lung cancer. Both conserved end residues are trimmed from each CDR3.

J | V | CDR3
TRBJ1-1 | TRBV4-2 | ASSQVGTGNTEAF
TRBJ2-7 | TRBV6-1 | ASRYMHEQY
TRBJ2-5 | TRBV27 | ASNPLAASGETQY
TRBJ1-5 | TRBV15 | ATSKLGGGNQPQH
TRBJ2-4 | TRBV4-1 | ASSQEGQRLAKNIQY
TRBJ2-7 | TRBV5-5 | ASSWGVGPLTYEQY
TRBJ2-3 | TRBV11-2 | ASSSKRDLLSTDTQY
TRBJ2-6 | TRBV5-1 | ASSPRGAGANVLT
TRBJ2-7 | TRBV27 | ASSLSWQGTYEQY
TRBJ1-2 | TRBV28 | ASRPLTGVVGYT
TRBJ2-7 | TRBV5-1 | ASSPTSSPSYEQY
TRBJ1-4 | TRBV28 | AARGLGTNEKLF
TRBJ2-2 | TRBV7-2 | ASSLVWTGELF
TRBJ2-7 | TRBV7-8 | ASSPGGGLAGTYEQY
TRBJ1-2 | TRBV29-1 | SGKTGSYGYT
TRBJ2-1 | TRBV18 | ASSLLRTGSSYNEQF
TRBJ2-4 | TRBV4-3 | ASSHRTRGKNIQY
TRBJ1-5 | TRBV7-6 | ASSLSEGQPQH
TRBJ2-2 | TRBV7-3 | ASSLLGLTNTGELF
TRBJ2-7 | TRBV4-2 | ASSQVGTGGYEQY
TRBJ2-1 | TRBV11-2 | ASRPASGTTSYNEQF
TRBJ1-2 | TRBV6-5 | ASREGQNYGYT
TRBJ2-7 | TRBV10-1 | ASSEGVTYEQY
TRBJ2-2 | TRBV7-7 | ASEREGTGELF
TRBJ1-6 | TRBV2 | ASSGGPPLH
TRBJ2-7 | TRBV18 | ASSPPGVGDEQY
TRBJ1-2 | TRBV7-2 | ASSLAGGDYGYT
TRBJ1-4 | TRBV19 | ASSPRRQLTNEKLF
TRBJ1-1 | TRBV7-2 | ASSGAGGYTEAF
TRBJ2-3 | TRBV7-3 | ASSWGLAGLNTDTQY
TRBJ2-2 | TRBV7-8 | ASSLRDTTGELF
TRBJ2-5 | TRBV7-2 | ASSLEGSGGPSETQY
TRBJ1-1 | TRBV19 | ASSIVTGSTEAF
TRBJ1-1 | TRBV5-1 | ASSLGQQEGEAF
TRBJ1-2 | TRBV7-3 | ASSLRGGTADGYT
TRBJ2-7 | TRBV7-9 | ATYSARGSYEQY
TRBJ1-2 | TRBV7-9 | ASRPSSDSGYT
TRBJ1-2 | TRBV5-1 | ASSQDGNYGYT
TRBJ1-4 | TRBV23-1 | ASSLRDPATNEKLF
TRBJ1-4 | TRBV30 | AWTWGTNEKLF
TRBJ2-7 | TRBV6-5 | ASSPGTGMYEQY
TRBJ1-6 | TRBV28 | ASNRVHNSPLH
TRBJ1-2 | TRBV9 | ASSVVSRGDGYT
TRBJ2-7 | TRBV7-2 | ASSLVNHRGLSYEQY
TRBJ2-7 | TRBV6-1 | ASSEAFRGVSYEQY
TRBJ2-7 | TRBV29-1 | SVPVAGAYEQY
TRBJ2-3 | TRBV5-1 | ASSLFPGSTDTQY
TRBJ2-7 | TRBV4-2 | ATPRTLRPESYEQY
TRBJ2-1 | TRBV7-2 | ASSLAPSQDEQF
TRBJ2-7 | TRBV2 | ASRGTGTGGEQY
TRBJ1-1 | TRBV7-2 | ASSLVFDGLGEAF
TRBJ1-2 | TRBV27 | ASSLSPADHYGYT
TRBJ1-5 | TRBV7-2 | ASSLQTGSNQPQH
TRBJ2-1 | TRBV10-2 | ASSEVRLAGANEQF
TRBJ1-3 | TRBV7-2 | ASSLSWAAGAGNTIY
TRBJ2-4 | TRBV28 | ASSQVGGLSKNIQY
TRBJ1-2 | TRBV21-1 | ATFTGICGYT
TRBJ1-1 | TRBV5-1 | ASSLVQGLMSGDTEAF
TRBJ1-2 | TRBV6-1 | ASITQIYRGSYT
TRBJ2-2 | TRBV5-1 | ASSLRLAGGPITGELF